The next 23 T cell receptor beta chains were all read from a single sample in a study of blood T cell repertoires in COVID-19. Generated by immunoSEQ multiplex PCR, the TCRdb table keeps only in-frame clones and is missing some. The data hold roughly 200,000 clones, with 80% to 90% observed a single time. The sample taken for sequencing was peripheral blood. All receptors derive from a man between 60 and 75 years old with acute or convalescent COVID-19.

The sample holds a few counts of this clone. The J gene is TRBJ1-3, the V gene TRBV28; tentatively, D is TRBD1 (6 bases). Trimming left V 6 bases short and J 3 bases short, with 18 bases between. This CDR3 comprises 16 residues. Germline lookup yields CDR1 MDHEN and CDR2 SYDVKM. DNA for the CDR3: TGTGCCAGCAGATCCCCAGGGGTCTCGTATGGAAACACCATATATTTT. Its translation is CASRSPGVSYGNTIYF.

This chain links TRBV7-9 with TRBJ1-1; D unresolved. With 3 bases removed from V and 3 bases from J, the gap between germline ends came to 8 bases. The CDR3 runs 13 residues. Germline-derived CDR1 and CDR2 are SEHNR and FQNEAQ (reference sequence). For the CDR3, the DNA is TGTGCCAGCAGCTTTAGGCAGGACACTGAAGCTTTCTTT. It translates to CASSFRQDTEAFF.

The rearrangement uses TRBV24-1 and TRBJ2-5; 7 bases line up with TRBD1. V was pared by 0 bases and J by 5 bases, with 5 bases of the junction left unmatched. CDR1 and CDR2 (germline): KGHDR, SFDVKD. This CDR3 contains 15 residues. The CDR3 loop reads CATSDLEGAGETQYF. In DNA form, the CDR3 reads TGTGCCACCAGTGATTTGGAGGGGGCTGGGGAGACCCAGTACTTC.

The rearrangement links TRBV18 to TRBJ2-1, with TRBD2 matching 8 bases. The CDR3 is 16 residues long. Trimming cost V 3 bases and J 3 bases; bases outside gene matches: 7. Germline V gene lookup returns CDR1 KGHSH and CDR2 LQKENI. The CDR3 bases are TGTGCCAGCTCACCGGGAGCGGGAGTTTTCTACAATGAGCAGTTCTTC. It codes for CASSPGAGVFYNEQFF.

The chain combines TRBV4-2 with TRBJ1-6; D not resolved. Trimming shortened V by 1 base and J by 9 bases, and 16 bases separated the two germline ends. The CDR3 covers 16 residues. Per the germline V gene, CDR1 is LGHNA and CDR2 is YNFKEQ. CDR3 protein: CASSQVEGTAVSPLHF. The CDR3 nucleotides are TGTGCCAGCAGCCAAGTGGAGGGAACGGCGGTTTCACCCCTCCACTTT.

This chain uses TRBV28 with TRBJ1-4; D is possibly TRBD1 (5 bases). V shed 2 bases and J shed 8 bases, with 12 bases lying between them. Germline values: CDR1 MDHEN, CDR2 SYDVKM. CDR3 length equals 14 residues. CDR3 in amino acids: CASSLRGLREKLFF. The CDR3 DNA follows: TGTGCCAGCAGTTTAAGGGGTCTTCGAGAAAAACTGTTTTTT.

The rearrangement joins TRBV5-4 to TRBJ1-2, with no clear D. The germline CDR1 and CDR2 sequences are SGHNT and YYREEE (reference sequence). V shed 4 bases and J shed 9 bases, with 19 bases lying between them. This CDR3 region has 14 residues. The CDR3: CASSLPEGSLSYTF. CDR3 in DNA: TGTGCCAGCAGCCTACCGGAGGGCTCACTCAGCTACACCTTC.

This clone was recorded once. The gene calls are TRBV6-4 and TRBJ2-2, with D maybe TRBD1 (6 bases). Germline loops: CDR1 MRHNA, CDR2 SNTAGT. V shed 6 bases and J shed 4 bases, with 12 bases lying between them. CDR3 length: 14 residues. The CDR3 loop is CASSRDMGTGELFF. The CDR3, as DNA: TGTGCCAGCAGCCGGGACATGGGCACCGGGGAGCTGTTTTTT.

V gene TRBV7-2 combines with J gene TRBJ2-1, with 7 bases identical to TRBD2. The V and J ends lost 1 base and 3 bases, in that order; junction bases with no gene match: 3. From germline, CDR1 is SGHTA and CDR2 FQGNSA. The CDR3 has 15 amino acids. The CDR3 spells CASSLGAGLYNEQFF. The CDR3 nucleotides are TGTGCCAGCAGCTTAGGAGCGGGACTCTACAATGAGCAGTTCTTC.

As concerns this clone: A read error is likely, as this CDR3 ends without the conserved phenylalanine or tryptophan. The DNA is left out, because the CDR3 cannot be placed on it with certainty; the CDR3 is given as TCRdb lists it. V and J are TRBV28 and TRBJ2-7; the table's D gene call, TRBD1, was not cross checked with the DNA. The CDR3 extends over 10 residues, inclusive of both ends. CDR1 and CDR2 from the germline V gene are MDHEN and SYDVKM. This CDR3 reads CASSGDRGPG.

The chain employs TRBV6-5 and TRBJ1-1, with TRBD1 as a possible D gene (6 bases). This CDR3 contains 14 residues. With 5 bases removed from V and 1 base from J, the gap between germline ends came to 11 bases. Germline V gene data show CDR1 as MNHEY and CDR2 as SVGAGI. For the CDR3, the DNA is TGTGCCAGCAGTCCGGGACAATGGAACACTGAAGCTTTCTTT. Amino acids: CASSPGQWNTEAFF.

This sequence joins TRBV21-1 and TRBJ1-1; TRBD1 reflects the table's D call only, with no check against the DNA. TRBV21-1 is recorded as a pseudogene. This CDR3 spans 14 amino acids. Here the CDR3 reads CASPSMGRGTEAFF. The DNA for the CDR3 is TGTGCCAGCCCCTCTATGGGGCGAGGCACTGAAGCTTTCTTT.

The rearrangement links TRBV4-2 to TRBJ2-1, with D maybe TRBD2 (5 bases). Trimming removed 0 bases at V and 13 bases at J, with 10 bases between. This CDR3 is built from 12 residues. The germline V gene encodes CDR1 LGHNA and CDR2 YNFKEQ. CDR3 nucleotide sequence: TGTGCCAGCAGCCAAGATCTACGGGATCAGTTCTTC. Its protein product is CASSQDLRDQFF.

The chain employs TRBV9 and TRBJ2-1; 10 bases map to TRBD2. CDR3 length: 16 residues. The V gene's germline CDR1 is SGDLS and CDR2 YYNGEE. J was trimmed by 4 bases and V by 0 bases; bases with no gene match: 4. The CDR3 region is CASSVGGTSAYNEQFF. The CDR3, as DNA: TGTGCCAGCAGCGTAGGAGGGACTAGCGCGTACAATGAGCAGTTCTTC.

The chain couples TRBV2 to TRBJ2-7; tentatively, D is TRBD1 (5 bases). Germline V CDR1 and CDR2: SNHLY, FYNNEI. The length of the CDR3 is 13 residues. V was trimmed by 6 bases and J by 0 bases, leaving 9 bases between them. The CDR3 protein is CASRETASYEQYF. DNA for the CDR3: TGTGCCAGCAGAGAGACAGCCTCCTACGAGCAGTACTTC.

CDR3 coding DNA: TGCGCCAGCAGCCAAGAGCGGGAGTACACGTCGCAGTATTTT. Protein: CASSQEREYTSQYF. The chain combines TRBV4-1 with TRBJ2-3; 7 bases align to TRBD2. This CDR3 contains 14 residues. The V segment lost 0 bases and the J segment 10 bases; nucleotides outside the gene matches: 7. CDR1 is MGHRA, CDR2 YSYEKL, per germline.

The rearrangement joins TRBV7-8 to TRBJ2-7; D possibly corresponds to TRBD1 (6 bases). The CDR3 runs 15 residues. The ends were cut back, 1 base at V and 6 bases at J, with 16 bases in the middle. Germline V gene data show CDR1 as SGHVS and CDR2 as FQNEAQ. Written as DNA, the CDR3 is TGTGCCAGCAGCTTAGATGTCAGGGGAAGCCTCGAGCAGTACTTC. Amino acid sequence: CASSLDVRGSLEQYF. Combining the CDR3 with reference TRBV7-8 and TRBJ2-7 gives the whole variable domain GAGVSQSPRYKVAKRGQDVALRCDPISGHVSLFWYQQALGQGPEFLTYFQNEAQLDKSGLPSDRFFAERPEGSVSTLKIQRTQQEDSAVYLCASSLDVRGSLEQYFGPGTRLTVT.

The rearrangement joins TRBV29-1 to TRBJ2-1; D is uncertain. Trimming pared 3 bases from V and 6 bases from J, leaving 12 bases between. Germline V gene sequence: CDR1 SQVTM, CDR2 ANQGSEA. This CDR3 contains 13 residues. In nucleotides, the CDR3 is TGCAGCGTTGATAGAGGAGCTACCAATGAGCAGTTCTTC. Protein product: CSVDRGATNEQFF.

This chain links TRBV2 with TRBJ2-1; 7 nucleotides line up with TRBD1. Germline V CDR1 and CDR2: SNHLY, FYNNEI. The CDR3 runs 12 residues. The ends lost 9 bases at V and 4 bases at J; junction bases unmatched: 3. The CDR3 sequence is CASWDSYNEQFF. The CDR3 nucleotides read TGTGCCAGTTGGGACAGTTACAATGAGCAGTTCTTC.

The chain is built from TRBV7-9 and TRBJ2-7; 8 bases map to TRBD2. Per germline, CDR1 SEHNR and CDR2 FQNEAQ (reference sequence). This CDR3 comprises 16 residues. Trimming at V came to 7 bases and at J to 3 bases, leaving 14 bases not matched to a gene. The CDR3 coding sequence is TGTGCCAGCACCCCTGACGCCGGGACTAGGATCTACGAGCAGTACTTC. It specifies CASTPDAGTRIYEQYF.

The rearrangement joins TRBV28 to TRBJ1-6, with D possibly being TRBD1 (5 bases). Germline V gene sequence: CDR1 MDHEN, CDR2 SYDVKM. The CDR3 is made up of 15 amino acids. Trimming took 10 bases from V and 3 from J, leaving 16 bases between them. The CDR3 sequence: CATRGRGVYNSPLHF. The CDR3 DNA follows: TGTGCCACCCGGGGCCGGGGGGTCTATAATTCACCCCTCCACTTT.

The rearrangement links TRBV5-6 to TRBJ2-1, with TRBD2 matching over 8 bases. This CDR3 is built from 16 residues. Germline CDR1 SGHDT, CDR2 YYEEEE. J was trimmed by 3 bases and V by 4 bases; bases with no gene match: 9. The CDR3 DNA is TGTGCCAGCAGCCTCAAGGCAAGCGGGAGCTACAATGAGCAGTTCTTC. Protein sequence: CASSLKASGSYNEQFF.

This clone was observed a single time. The chain joins TRBV5-1 to TRBJ2-5; 11 bases align to TRBD2. CDR1 and CDR2 (germline): SGHRS, YFSETQ. The CDR3 covers 16 residues. J lost 2 bases, V lost 3 bases, and 6 bases had no gene match. CDR3 sequence: CASSSGTSGHQETQYF. The CDR3 coding sequence is TGCGCCAGCAGCTCCGGGACTAGCGGACATCAAGAGACCCAGTACTTC.